A selection of T cell receptor beta chains follows, all from one sample in a study of T cell responses to AZD1222 COVID-19 vaccine. Measured with immunoSEQ multiplex PCR; TCRdb has only the in-frame clones, and not every one. The profile shows fewer than 200,000 clones, 80% to 95% of them singletons. The sample consisted of peripheral blood, taken on day 0 of AZD1222 vaccination. All receptors come from an adult in good health. CDR3s include the opening cysteine and the closing phenylalanine or tryptophan. The order of the fields is D gene, V gene, J gene, clone size, CDR3 protein, CDR3 DNA. D genes are given only for firm matches. Part of the rows lack a size; the others show once, few, many or a class for expanded clones.

>-|TRBV9|TRBJ2-3|-
CASGGARDTQYF
TGTGCCAGCGGGGGGGCGAGGGATACGCAGTATTTT
>-|TRBV7-9|TRBJ2-5|-
CASSFYMETQYF
TGTGCCAGCAGCTTTTACATGGAGACCCAGTACTTC
>-|TRBV4-2|TRBJ2-7|-
CASSQDPRGGNYEQYF
TGTGCCAGCAGCCAAGACCCTCGAGGGGGGAACTACGAGCAGTACTTC
>TRBD1|TRBV20-1|TRBJ2-5|-
CSASRQGQETQYF
TGCAGTGCTAGTAGACAGGGTCAAGAGACCCAGTACTTC
>-|TRBV30|TRBJ2-7|-
CACSTDPPYEQYF
TGTGCCTGTTCGACAGACCCCCCCTACGAGCAGTACTTC
>TRBD1|TRBV7-8|TRBJ1-2|-
CASSVQGAWVGYTF
TGTGCCAGCAGCGTACAGGGGGCTTGGGTCGGCTACACCTTC
>TRBD2|TRBV10-3|TRBJ2-3|-
CAISGLAGASTDTQYF
TGTGCCATCAGCGGACTAGCGGGGGCTAGCACAGATACGCAGTATTTT
>-|TRBV6-5|TRBJ1-2|-
CASSSPLGGYTF
TGTGCCAGCAGCTCCCCCCTTGGGGGCTACACCTTC
>TRBD1|TRBV2|TRBJ1-4|-
CASSVGQGYEKLFF
TGTGCCAGCAGTGTAGGACAGGGCTATGAAAAACTGTTTTTT
>-|TRBV19|TRBJ1-5|-
CASSGQGGQPQHF
TGTGCCAGTAGTGGTCAAGGGGGTCAGCCCCAGCATTTT
>-|TRBV18|TRBJ1-1|-
CASSPELNTEAFF
TGTGCCAGCTCACCAGAGCTGAACACTGAAGCTTTCTTT
>-|TRBV10-3|TRBJ1-2|-
CAISGDMLKYGYTF
TGTGCCATCAGTGGCGATATGCTGAAGTATGGCTACACCTTC
>TRBD1|TRBV2|TRBJ1-5|-
CASAGTGNQPQHF
TGTGCCAGCGCGGGGACAGGGAATCAGCCCCAGCATTTT
>-|TRBV3-1/TRBV3-2|TRBJ1-2|-
CASSQGTGDGYTF
TGTGCCAGCAGCCAAGGTACGGGGGACGGCTACACCTTC
>-|TRBV10-2|TRBJ2-7|-
CASRPLGGDYEQYF
TGCGCCAGCAGGCCCCTCGGCGGCGACTACGAGCAGTACTTC
>-|TRBV19|TRBJ1-1|-
CASSTSVNTEAFF
TGTGCCAGTAGTACCTCAGTGAACACTGAAGCTTTCTTT
>-|TRBV7-8|TRBJ2-5|-
CASSLYYAGRGETQYF
TGTGCCAGCAGCTTATATTACGCGGGCCGTGGAGAGACCCAGTACTTC
>-|TRBV6-5|TRBJ1-2|-
CASSFDSSNYGYTF
TGTGCCAGCAGTTTCGACAGTTCTAACTATGGCTACACCTTC
>-|TRBV24-1|TRBJ1-2|once
CATSEQGQSYTF
TGTGCCACCAGTGAGCAAGGACAGTCCTACACCTTC
>-|TRBV6-2/TRBV6-3|TRBJ2-3|-
CASSYSYEYSTDTQYF
TGTGCCAGCAGTTATTCATACGAGTATAGCACAGATACGCAGTATTTT
>-|TRBV5-4|TRBJ2-1|-
CASSLVTGGNEQFF
TGTGCCAGCAGCTTGGTGACCGGGGGCAATGAGCAGTTCTTC
>-|TRBV6-5|TRBJ1-5|-
CASRPRGGAGQPQHF
TGTGCCAGCAGACCCAGAGGGGGGGCAGGTCAGCCCCAGCATTTT
>TRBD1|TRBV2|TRBJ1-6|-
CASSDLDRGKPLHF
TGTGCCAGCAGTGATTTGGACAGGGGCAAACCCCTCCACTTT
>-|TRBV20-1|TRBJ1-2|-
CSASSRDGYTF
TGCAGTGCTAGTAGCCGGGATGGCTACACCTTC
>-|TRBV19|TRBJ1-5|-
CASSISRSNQPQHF
TGTGCCAGTAGTATTTCTAGGAGCAATCAGCCCCAGCATTTT
>-|TRBV4-2|TRBJ1-1|-
CASSQDPREKEAFF
TGTGCCAGCAGCCAAGATCCAAGGGAAAAGGAAGCTTTCTTT
>TRBD2|TRBV15|TRBJ2-3|-
CATGVITSGWADTQYF
TGTGCCACCGGAGTAATTACTAGCGGATGGGCAGATACGCAGTATTTT
>-|TRBV7-9|TRBJ1-2|-
CASSLVSGQSNGYTF
TGTGCCAGCAGCTTAGTGTCAGGGCAAAGCAATGGCTACACCTTC
>-|TRBV2|TRBJ1-2|-
CASTSRVYGYTF
TGTGCCAGCACCTCTCGGGTGTATGGCTACACCTTC
>-|TRBV4-1|TRBJ1-5|-
CASSQDAAGRGNQPQHF
TGCGCCAGCAGCCAAGATGCGGCGGGTCGCGGCAATCAGCCCCAGCATTTT
>-|TRBV7-3|TRBJ2-1|once
CASSLLSGSGGYNEQFF
TGTGCCAGCAGCTTACTTTCGGGGTCTGGGGGCTACAATGAGCAGTTCTTC
>-|TRBV19|TRBJ1-5|-
CASSIGSGVSNQPQHF
TGTGCCAGTAGTATAGGGTCGGGAGTGAGCAATCAGCCCCAGCATTTT